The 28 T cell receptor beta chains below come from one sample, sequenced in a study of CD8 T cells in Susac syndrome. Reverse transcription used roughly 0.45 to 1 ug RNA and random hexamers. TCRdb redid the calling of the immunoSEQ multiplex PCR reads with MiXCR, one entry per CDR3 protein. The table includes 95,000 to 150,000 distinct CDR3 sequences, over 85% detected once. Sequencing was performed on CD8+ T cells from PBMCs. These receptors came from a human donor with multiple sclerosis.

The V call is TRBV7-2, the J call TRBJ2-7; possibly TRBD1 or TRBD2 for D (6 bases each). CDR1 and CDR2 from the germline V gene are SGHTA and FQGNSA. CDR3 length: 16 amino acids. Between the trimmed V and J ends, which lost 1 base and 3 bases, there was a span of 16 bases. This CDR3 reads CASSLGLGGAHYEQYV. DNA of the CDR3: TGTGCCAGCAGCTTAGGGTTGGGGGGCGCCCACTACGAGCAGTACGTC.

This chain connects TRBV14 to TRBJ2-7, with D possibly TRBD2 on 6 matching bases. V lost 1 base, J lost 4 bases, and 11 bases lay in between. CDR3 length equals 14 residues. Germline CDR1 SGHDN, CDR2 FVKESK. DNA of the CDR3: TGTGCCAGCAGCCAAGGGTCGGGGAGGTACGAGCAGTACTTC. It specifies CASSQGSGRYEQYF.

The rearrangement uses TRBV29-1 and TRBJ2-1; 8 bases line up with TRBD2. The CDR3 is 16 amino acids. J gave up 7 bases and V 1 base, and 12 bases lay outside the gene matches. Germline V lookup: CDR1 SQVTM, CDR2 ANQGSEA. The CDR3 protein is CSVEGISGGGWNEQFF. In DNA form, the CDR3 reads TGCAGCGTTGAAGGTATCTCGGGAGGGGGTTGGAATGAGCAGTTCTTC.

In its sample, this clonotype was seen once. The CDR3, as DNA: TGTGCCAGCAGCTTGGGGACCGAAAAACTGTTTTTT. Residues: CASSLGTEKLFF. The chain has TRBV7-8 and TRBJ1-4; D possibly corresponds to TRBD1 (5 bases). The ends were cut back, 3 bases at V and 8 bases at J, with 7 bases in the middle. CDR1 is SGHVS, CDR2 FQNEAQ, per germline. CDR3 size: 12 residues.

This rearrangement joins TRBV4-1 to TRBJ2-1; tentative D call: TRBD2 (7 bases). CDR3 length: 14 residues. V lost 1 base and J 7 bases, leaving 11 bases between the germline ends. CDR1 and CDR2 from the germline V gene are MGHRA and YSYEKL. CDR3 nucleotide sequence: TGCGCCAGCAGCCAAGGGGGGGGCGGGAATGAGCAGTTCTTC. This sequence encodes CASSQGGGGNEQFF.

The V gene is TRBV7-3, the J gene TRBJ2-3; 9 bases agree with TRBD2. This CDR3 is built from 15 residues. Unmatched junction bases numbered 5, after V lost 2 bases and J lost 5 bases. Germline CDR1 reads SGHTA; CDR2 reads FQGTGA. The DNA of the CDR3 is TGTGCCAGCAGCTTAGGCGGGGGGGCCGGAGATACGCAGTATTTT. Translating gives CASSLGGGAGDTQYF.

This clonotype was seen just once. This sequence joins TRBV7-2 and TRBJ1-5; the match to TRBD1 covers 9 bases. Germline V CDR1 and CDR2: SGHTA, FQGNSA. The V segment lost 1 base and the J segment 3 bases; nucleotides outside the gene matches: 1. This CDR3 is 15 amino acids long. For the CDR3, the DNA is TGTGCCAGCAGCTTAGGGACAGGGGTCAATCAGCCCCAGCATTTT. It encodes CASSLGTGVNQPQHF.

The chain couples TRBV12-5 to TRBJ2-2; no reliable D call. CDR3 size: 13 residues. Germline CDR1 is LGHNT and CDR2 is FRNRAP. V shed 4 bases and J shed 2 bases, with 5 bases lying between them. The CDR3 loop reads CASGSSNTGELFF. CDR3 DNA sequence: TGTGCTAGTGGTTCCTCAAACACCGGGGAGCTGTTTTTT.

The CDR3 bases are TGTGCCAGCAGCCAAGTCGGGGGGAGCAATCAGCCCCAGCATTTT. The encoded protein is CASSQVGGSNQPQHF. The chain recombines TRBV4-2 with TRBJ1-5; D possibly corresponds to TRBD1 (5 bases). Germline assignment: CDR1 LGHNA and CDR2 YNFKEQ. V was trimmed by 1 base and J by 1 base, leaving 8 bases between them. The CDR3 loop spans 15 amino acids.

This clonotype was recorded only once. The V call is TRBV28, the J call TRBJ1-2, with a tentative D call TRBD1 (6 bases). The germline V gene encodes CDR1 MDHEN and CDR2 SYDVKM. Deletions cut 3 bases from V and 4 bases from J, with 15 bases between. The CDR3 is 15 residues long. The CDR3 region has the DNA TGTGCCAGCAGTTTGCGAAAAGGGGGAAGCTATGGCTACACCTTC. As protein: CASSLRKGGSYGYTF.

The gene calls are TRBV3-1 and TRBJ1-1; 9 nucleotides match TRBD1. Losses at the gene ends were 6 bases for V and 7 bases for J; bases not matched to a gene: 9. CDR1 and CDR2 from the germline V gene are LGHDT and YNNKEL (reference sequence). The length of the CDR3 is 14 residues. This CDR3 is CASRPGQGIGEAFF. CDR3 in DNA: TGTGCCAGCAGGCCTGGACAGGGGATTGGTGAAGCTTTCTTT.

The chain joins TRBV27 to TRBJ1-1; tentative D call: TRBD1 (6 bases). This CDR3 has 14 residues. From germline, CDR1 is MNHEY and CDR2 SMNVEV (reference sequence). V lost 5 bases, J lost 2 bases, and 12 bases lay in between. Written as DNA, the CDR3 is TGTGCCAGCAGTGCGCGGGACACCAACACTGAAGCTTTCTTT. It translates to CASSARDTNTEAFF.

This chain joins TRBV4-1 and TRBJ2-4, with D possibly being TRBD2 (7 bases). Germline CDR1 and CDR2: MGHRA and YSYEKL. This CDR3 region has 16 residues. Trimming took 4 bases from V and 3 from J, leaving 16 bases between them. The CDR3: CASSLHRGASKNIQYF. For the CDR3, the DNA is TGCGCCAGCAGCCTTCACCGGGGGGCAAGCAAAAACATTCAGTACTTC.

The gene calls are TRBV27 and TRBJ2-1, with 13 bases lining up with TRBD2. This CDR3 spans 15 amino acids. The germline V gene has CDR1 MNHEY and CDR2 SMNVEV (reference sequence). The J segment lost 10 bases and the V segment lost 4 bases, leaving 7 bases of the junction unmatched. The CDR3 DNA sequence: TGTGCCAGCAGTTCCACCGGGACTAGCGGGGCCGAGCAGTTCTTC. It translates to CASSSTGTSGAEQFF.

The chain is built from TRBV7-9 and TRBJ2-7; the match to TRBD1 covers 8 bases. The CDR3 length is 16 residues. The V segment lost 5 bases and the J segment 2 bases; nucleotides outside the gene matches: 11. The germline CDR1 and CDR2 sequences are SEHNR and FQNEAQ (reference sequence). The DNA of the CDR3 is TGTGCCAGCAGCCTATCCGGACAGGGTAGCACCTACGAGCAGTACTTC. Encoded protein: CASSLSGQGSTYEQYF.

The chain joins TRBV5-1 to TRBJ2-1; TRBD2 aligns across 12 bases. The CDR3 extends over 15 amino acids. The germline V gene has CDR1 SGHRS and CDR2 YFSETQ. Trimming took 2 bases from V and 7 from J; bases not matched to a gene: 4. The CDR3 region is CASSLLAGGGNEQFF. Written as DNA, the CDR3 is TGCGCCAGCAGCTTACTAGCGGGGGGTGGGAATGAGCAGTTCTTC.

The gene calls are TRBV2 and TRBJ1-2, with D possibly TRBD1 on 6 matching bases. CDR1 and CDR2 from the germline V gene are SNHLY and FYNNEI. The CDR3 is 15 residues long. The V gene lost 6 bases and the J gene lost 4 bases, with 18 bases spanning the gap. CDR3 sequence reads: CASRVYRDPRYGYTF. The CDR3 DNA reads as TGTGCCAGCAGGGTATACAGGGATCCCCGCTATGGCTACACCTTC. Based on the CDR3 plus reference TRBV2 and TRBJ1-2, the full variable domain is EPEVTQTPSHQVTQMGQEVILRCVPISNHLYFYWYRQILGQKVEFLVSFYNNEISEKSEIFDDQFSVERPDGSNFTLKIRSTKLEDSAMYFCASRVYRDPRYGYTFGSGTRLTVV.

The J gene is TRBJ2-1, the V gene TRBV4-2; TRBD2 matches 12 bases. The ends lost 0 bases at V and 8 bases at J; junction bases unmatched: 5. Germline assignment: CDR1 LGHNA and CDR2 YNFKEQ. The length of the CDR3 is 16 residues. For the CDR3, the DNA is TGTGCCAGCAGCCAAGAACAGCTAGCGGGAGGGCATGAGCAGTTCTTC. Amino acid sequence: CASSQEQLAGGHEQFF.

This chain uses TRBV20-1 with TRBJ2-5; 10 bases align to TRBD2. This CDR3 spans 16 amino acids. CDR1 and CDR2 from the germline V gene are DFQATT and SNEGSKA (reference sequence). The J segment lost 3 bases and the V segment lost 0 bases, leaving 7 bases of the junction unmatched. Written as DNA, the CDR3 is TGCAGTGCTAGAGATCAGGGTAGCGGGGGGAAAGAGACCCAGTACTTC. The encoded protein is CSARDQGSGGKETQYF.

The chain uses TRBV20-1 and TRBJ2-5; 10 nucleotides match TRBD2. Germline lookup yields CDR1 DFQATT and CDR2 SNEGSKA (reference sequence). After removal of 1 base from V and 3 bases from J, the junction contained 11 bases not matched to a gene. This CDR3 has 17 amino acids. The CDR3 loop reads CSARGVTSGGGKETQYF. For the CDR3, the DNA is TGCAGTGCTAGAGGAGTGACCAGCGGGGGGGGAAAAGAGACCCAGTACTTC.

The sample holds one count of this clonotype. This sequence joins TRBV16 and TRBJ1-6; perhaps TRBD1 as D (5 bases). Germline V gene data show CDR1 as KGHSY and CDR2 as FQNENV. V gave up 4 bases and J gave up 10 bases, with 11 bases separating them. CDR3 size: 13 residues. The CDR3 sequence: CASSLSGQSPLHF. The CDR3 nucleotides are TGTGCCAGCAGCCTCTCGGGGCAATCACCCCTCCACTTT.

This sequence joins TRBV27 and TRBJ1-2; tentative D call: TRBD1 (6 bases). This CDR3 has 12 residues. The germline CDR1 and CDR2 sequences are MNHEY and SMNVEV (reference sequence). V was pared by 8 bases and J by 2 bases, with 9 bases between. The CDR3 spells CASRQGNYGYTF. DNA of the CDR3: TGTGCCAGCCGGCAGGGGAACTATGGCTACACCTTC.

The CDR3 DNA reads as TGTGCCAGCAGCCTCCGACTAGCGGGAGGCACCGGGGAGCTGTTTTTT. Its protein product is CASSLRLAGGTGELFF. This chain connects TRBV9 to TRBJ2-2; 13 bases align to TRBD2. Germline-derived CDR1 and CDR2 are SGDLS and YYNGEE. The CDR3 length is 16 residues. The J segment lost 4 bases and the V segment lost 4 bases, leaving 4 bases of the junction unmatched.

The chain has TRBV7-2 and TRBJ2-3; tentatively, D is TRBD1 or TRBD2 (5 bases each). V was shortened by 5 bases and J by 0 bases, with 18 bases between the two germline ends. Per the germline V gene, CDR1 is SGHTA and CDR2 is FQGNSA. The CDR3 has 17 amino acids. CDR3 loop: CASSPGSGRPSTDTQYF. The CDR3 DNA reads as TGTGCCAGCAGCCCAGGGTCAGGGAGACCTAGCACAGATACGCAGTATTTT.

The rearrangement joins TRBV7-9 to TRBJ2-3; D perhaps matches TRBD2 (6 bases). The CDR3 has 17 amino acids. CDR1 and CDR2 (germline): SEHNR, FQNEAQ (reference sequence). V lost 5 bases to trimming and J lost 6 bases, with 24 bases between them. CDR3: CASSHSRVGPLADTQYF. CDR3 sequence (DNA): TGTGCCAGCAGCCATTCTCGAGTGGGCCCTCTAGCGGATACGCAGTATTTT.

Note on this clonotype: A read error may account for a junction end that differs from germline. DNA of the CDR3: TGTGCCAGCGAGCGGGGGGGCACTGAAGCCTTCTTT. It specifies CASERGGTEAFF. The V call is TRBV19, the J call TRBJ1-1; a possible D gene is TRBD1 (6 bases). In germline, CDR1 is LNHDA, CDR2 SQIVND (reference sequence). There are 12 residues in the CDR3.

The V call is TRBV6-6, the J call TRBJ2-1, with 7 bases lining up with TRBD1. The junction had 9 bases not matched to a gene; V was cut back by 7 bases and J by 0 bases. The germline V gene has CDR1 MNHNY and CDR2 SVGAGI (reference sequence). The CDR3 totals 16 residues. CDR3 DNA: TGTGCCAGCACTATACCAAGGGGGCCCTCCTACAATGAGCAGTTCTTC. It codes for CASTIPRGPSYNEQFF.

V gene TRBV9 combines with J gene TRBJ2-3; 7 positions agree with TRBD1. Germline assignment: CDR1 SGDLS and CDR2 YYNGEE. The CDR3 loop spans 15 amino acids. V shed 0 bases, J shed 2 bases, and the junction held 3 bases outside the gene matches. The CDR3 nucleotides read TGTGCCAGCAGCGTAGGGGACAGTCTCACAGATACGCAGTATTTT. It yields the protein CASSVGDSLTDTQYF.